Reported below is one T cell receptor beta chain. Its antigen is currently unknown. This specimen comes from a study of shared clonotypes between healthy human individuals. The repertoire was sequenced with immunoSEQ multiplex PCR; TCRdb's copy has only in-frame clones and lacks some. The sample consists of some 2.1 million clones, 95% of them appearing once. Whole-study findings and limits: Naive CD4 clonotype sharing across a few donors was approximately 5%. An expected dependence of interdonor clonotype sharing on sequencing depth was noted.

The study enrolled healthy HIV-negative adults without recent acute infections or vaccinations as donors. Within Nashville, Tennessee resided all donors, each a Caucasian adult. V lost 0 bases to trimming and J lost 3 bases, with 13 bases between them. There are 15 residues in the CDR3. CDR1 SGDLS and CDR2 YYNGEE come from the germline V gene. The specimen was naive CD4+ T cells sorted from blood. Subset of the sample: CD45RA+ positively selected. The sequence was collected from a man aged 18-30 years in good health. The chain couples TRBV9 to TRBJ2-7; D remains ambiguous. CDR3 amino acids: CASSVGTAPLYEQYF. CDR3 bases: TGTGCCAGCAGCGTAGGAACAGCGCCCCTCTACGAGCAGTACTTC.